This TCR beta chain was observed in a study of cytomegalovirus exposure and HLA in healthy donors. Germline V gene lookup returns CDR1 MNHEY and CDR2 SVGAGI. The CDR3 length is 13 residues. V was shortened by 8 bases and J by 4 bases, with 15 bases between the two germline ends. The PCR was carried out with 60 Vbeta primers and 13 Jbeta primers. Here immunoSEQ multiplex PCR was the method, and the copy in TCRdb shows in-frame clones only, minus some. In the table there are 150,000 to 200,000 clones, roughly four fifths of which are singletons. This clone was counted a few times. The antigen is undetermined. Study-level findings and limits: Presence/absence comparisons presumed near-even sequencing depth among donors.

The sequence was obtained from a girl aged 5-17 years in good health and CMV-seropositive. Sequenced material: PBMCs. The chain uses TRBV6-5 and TRBJ2-7; D uncertain. CDR3 DNA sequence: TGTGCCAGCGGCTCTGACCCGACTTACGAGCAGTACTTC. This encodes CASGSDPTYEQYF.